These T cell receptor beta chains were read from a single sample in a study of T cells after posttransplantation cyclophosphamide. Profiling relied on immunoSEQ multiplex PCR, and the TCRdb table lists in-frame clones only, not all of them. The data contain about 32,000 clones, around nine tenths of them singletons. Material: naive CD4+ T cells sorted from blood. These receptors were taken from a man under 40 in good health and a related stem cell transplant donor. The CDR3 runs from the conserved cysteine through the conserved F or W. The D gene is left open where the match is weak. Clone size is given for some rows only: seen once, a few or many times, or a class if the clone is expanded.

abundance,v_gene,d_gene,j_gene,CDR3aa,CDR3nt
.,TRBV6-1,TRBD2,TRBJ2-7,CASSASTSGALWTEQYF,TGTGCCAGCAGTGCCTCGACTAGCGGGGCCCTCTGGACCGAGCAGTACTTC
.,TRBV6-1,TRBD1,TRBJ2-7,CASSRQGQHEQYF,TGTGCCAGCAGTCGACAGGGTCAGCACGAGCAGTACTTC
.,TRBV7-2,TRBD1,TRBJ1-2,CASSLDFFGTATYGYTF,TGTGCCAGCAGCTTAGATTTCTTTGGGACAGCAACCTATGGCTACACCTTC
.,TRBV19,.,TRBJ2-5,CASSPRRGQETQYF,TGTGCCAGTAGTCCGCGCCGGGGCCAAGAGACCCAGTACTTC
once,TRBV7-8,TRBD2,TRBJ2-5,CASRAGVQETQYF,TGTGCCAGTCGAGCGGGGGTTCAAGAGACCCAGTACTTC
.,TRBV19,TRBD1,TRBJ2-1,CASSVYAGTVYNEQFF,TGTGCCAGTAGTGTGTATGCCGGGACAGTCTACAATGAGCAGTTCTTC
.,TRBV6-5,.,TRBJ1-2,CASSSHSPDSQRGYTF,TGTGCCAGCAGTTCCCATTCTCCGGACAGCCAGCGGGGCTACACCTTC
.,TRBV6-1,.,TRBJ1-4,CASTGGGFNEKLFF,TGTGCCAGCACTGGGGGGGGATTTAATGAAAAACTGTTTTTT
.,TRBV5-6,.,TRBJ2-7,CASSFYGAYEQYF,TGTGCCAGCAGCTTTTATGGGGCATACGAGCAGTACTTC
.,TRBV5-1,TRBD1,TRBJ1-5,CASSLEGADGQPQHF,TGCGCCAGCAGCTTGGAGGGGGCGGACGGACAGCCCCAGCATTTT
few,TRBV5-1,.,TRBJ1-4,CASRFGGSAKKLFF,TGCGCCAGCAGGTTTGGGGGCAGTGCGAAAAAACTGTTTTTT
.,TRBV15,.,TRBJ1-5,CATTGYGNQPQHF,TGTGCCACCACAGGTTATGGCAATCAGCCCCAGCATTTT
.,TRBV7-8,TRBD1,TRBJ2-7,CASSLDRGYEQYF,TGTGCCAGCAGCTTAGACAGGGGATACGAGCAGTACTTC
.,TRBV4-1,TRBD1,TRBJ2-7,CASSQHLTGTGDEQYF,TGCGCCAGCAGCCAACACCTGACCGGGACAGGGGACGAGCAGTACTTC
.,TRBV27,.,TRBJ2-6,CASSPRQAISGANVLTF,TGTGCCAGCAGTCCTCGACAGGCCATCTCTGGGGCCAACGTCCTGACTTTC
.,TRBV6-6,TRBD1,TRBJ2-4,CASNPGQGQTKNIQYF,TGTGCCAGCAACCCAGGACAGGGGCAGACCAAAAACATTCAGTACTTC
.,TRBV7-9,TRBD2,TRBJ2-1,CASSFGGLAGPDEQFF,TGTGCCAGCAGCTTTGGCGGACTAGCGGGGCCCGATGAGCAGTTCTTC
.,TRBV28,TRBD2,TRBJ2-3,CASRLAGARTDTQYF,TGTGCCAGCAGACTAGCGGGGGCCCGCACAGATACGCAGTATTTT
.,TRBV11-2,.,TRBJ2-1,CASSSQPRTAWHEQFF,TGTGCCAGCAGCTCTCAACCCCGGACAGCTTGGCATGAGCAGTTCTTC
.,TRBV7-2,TRBD1,TRBJ1-2,CASSLDRGLYGYTF,TGTGCCAGCAGCTTAGACAGGGGGCTTTATGGCTACACCTTC
.,TRBV19,.,TRBJ1-5,CASGIAFSNQPQHF,TGTGCCAGTGGAATAGCTTTCAGCAATCAGCCCCAGCATTTT
.,TRBV2,.,TRBJ2-5,CATGPRTDQETQYF,TGTGCCACCGGCCCCCGGACAGACCAAGAGACCCAGTACTTC
.,TRBV6-6,TRBD2,TRBJ2-3,CASSRGTSGSTDTQYF,TGTGCCAGCAGTCGTGGGACTAGCGGTAGCACAGATACGCAGTATTTT
.,TRBV18,TRBD1,TRBJ1-1,CASSYFPYRGIAEAFF,TGTGCCAGCTCATACTTCCCATACAGGGGTATCGCTGAAGCTTTCTTT
.,TRBV6-1,.,TRBJ2-7,CASSRDGIEQYF,TGTGCCAGCAGCCGCGACGGGATAGAGCAGTACTTC
once,TRBV4-3,.,TRBJ1-6,CASSHGSASPLHF,TGCGCCAGCAGCCACGGGTCGGCTTCACCCCTCCACTTT
.,TRBV10-1,TRBD1,TRBJ2-7,CASSESPGQGHEQYF,TGCGCCAGCAGTGAGTCTCCGGGACAGGGCCACGAGCAGTACTTC
.,TRBV4-2,.,TRBJ2-1,CASSQDLMREQFF,TGTGCCAGCAGCCAAGATTTGATGCGAGAGCAGTTCTTC
few,TRBV5-5,TRBD1,TRBJ2-1,CASKQGPHNEQFF,TGTGCCAGCAAACAGGGGCCCCACAATGAGCAGTTCTTC
.,TRBV5-1,TRBD1,TRBJ1-6,CASSQTGGGHSPLHF,TGCGCCAGCAGCCAGACAGGGGGGGGACATTCACCCCTCCACTTT
.,TRBV9,TRBD1,TRBJ2-2,CASSPRDSQTGELFF,TGTGCCAGCAGCCCCCGGGACAGCCAGACCGGGGAGCTGTTTTTT
.,TRBV9,TRBD1,TRBJ1-3,CASSVTGQGAGNTIYF,TGTGCCAGCAGCGTGACTGGACAGGGGGCTGGAAACACCATATATTTT